The source of this T cell receptor beta chain is a study of read filtering for tumor transcriptome and immune sequencing. Study in general: R-ISS stage counts were 8 for I, roughly 15 for II, six or seven for III. Points from the study as a whole: Even smaller IR-seq throughput identified most shared clonotypes. Without single-read clonotypes, shared clonotype proportions correlated more between IR-seq and RNA-seq.

This clonotype was found many times. What it binds is not known. V was pared by 3 bases and J by 2 bases, with 14 bases between. Looked up from germline, CDR1 is DFQATT and CDR2 is SNEGSKA (reference sequence). The CDR3 runs to 15 residues. From roughly 390 ng of RNA, a library with molecular barcoded alpha/delta and beta/gamma adaptors was made. One entry per CDR3 protein, called by TCRdb with MiXCR from the reads. Of tens of thousands of distinct CDR3 sequences listed, about 15% are singletons. This TCR was recovered from a donor aged 40 or over with multiple myeloma. V and J are TRBV20-1 and TRBJ2-1; D possibly corresponds to TRBD2 (5 bases). What was sequenced was a population of CD138-negative cells sorted from bone marrow. CDR3 bases: TGCAGTGCTAGGATAAGCGGCTTTGCCTACAATGAGCAGTTCTTC. Encoded protein: CSARISGFAYNEQFF.